The entry below gives a single T cell receptor beta chain sequence along with its context. Losses at the gene ends were 5 bases for V and 3 bases for J; bases not matched to a gene: 7. The CDR3 runs 16 residues. The germline V gene encodes CDR1 LNHNV and CDR2 YYDKDF (reference sequence). This sample stems from a study of blood T cell repertoires in COVID-19. At the level of the study: The study drew acute and convalescent COVID-19 samples from the United States, Italy and Spain. PBMCs, B-cell-depleted T cells, or T cells provided the cDNA or gDNA that made up the material.

Methods used by the authors: Estimation of nucleated cell counts relied on the amplification of reference gene primers. Using immunoSEQ multiplex PCR, the repertoire was profiled, and TCRdb retains in-frame clones only, with some absent. V and J calls and clone size are as listed in that table; D and trimming were resolved from the DNA. The table has tens of thousands of clones, approximately 89% seen once; the top ten hold approximately 12%. Source material: peripheral blood. The genes are TRBV15 and TRBJ2-2; TRBD1 matches at 9 bases. The origin of this receptor is a man in his 70s with active or convalescent COVID-19. CDR3 sequence (DNA): TGTGCCACCAGCGGAAGGACAGGGGCCCACACCGGGGAGCTGTTTTTT. It encodes CATSGRTGAHTGELFF.